These 29 T cell receptor beta chains came from one sample sequenced in a study of identical twins. TCRdb independently ran MiXCR on the 5' RACE reads; one entry per CDR3 protein. The repertoire includes about 890,000 distinct CDR3 sequences, roughly 12% of them detected once, and around 1.6% sits in the top ten. Separately, the same data were catalogued under a study of yellow fever vaccine responses in identical twins.

Sequenced material: PBMCs. All receptors derive from a woman under 30 in good health.

V usage is TRBV11-3 and J usage is TRBJ2-5; 10 nucleotides align to TRBD1. CDR3 length equals 15 residues. With 7 bases clipped from V and 4 bases from J, the junction kept 9 bases outside the gene matches. Germline V CDR1 and CDR2: SGHNT, YENEEA. DNA of the CDR3: TGTGCCAGCACCCAAGGGGGACAGGGGATAGAGACCCAGTACTTC. Its protein is CASTQGGQGIETQYF.

This clonotype was detected only a few times. The chain links TRBV12-3 or TRBV12-4 to TRBJ1-5; 9 positions match TRBD1. V gave up 7 bases and J gave up 1 base; unmatched junction bases: 5. The CDR3 sequence is 15 residues long. This CDR3 is CASNPGQGSNQPQHF. In nucleotides, the CDR3 is TGTGCCAGCAATCCGGGACAGGGCAGCAATCAGCCCCAGCATTTT.

This clonotype occurred a few times. The chain joins TRBV7-2 to TRBJ2-1; 7 bases are a match to TRBD2. Germline lookup yields CDR1 SGHTA and CDR2 FQGNSA. V was pared by 4 bases and J by 3 bases, with 6 bases of the junction left unmatched. The CDR3 loop spans 15 amino acids. CDR3 sequence (DNA): TGTGCCAGCAGCTATATCGGCGGGAGCTACAATGAGCAGTTCTTC. Protein: CASSYIGGSYNEQFF.

The J gene is TRBJ2-1, the V gene TRBV3-1; D remains ambiguous. The CDR3 contains 15 residues. The germline CDR1 and CDR2 sequences are LGHDT and YNNKEL (reference sequence). V lost 5 bases and J lost 9, with 20 bases in between. This CDR3 reads CASSAPHIGVGEQFF. CDR3 coding DNA: TGTGCCAGCAGCGCTCCCCATATTGGGGTCGGTGAGCAGTTCTTC.

V is TRBV7-7 and J is TRBJ2-3, with 12 nucleotides matching TRBD2. The V and J ends lost 1 base and 3 bases, in that order; junction bases with no gene match: 5. The germline V gene has CDR1 SSHAT and CDR2 FNYEAQ (reference sequence). The length of the CDR3 is 17 residues. The CDR3 sequence is CASSLGGGLAGTDTQYF. DNA for the CDR3: TGTGCCAGCAGCTTAGGGGGCGGACTAGCGGGGACAGATACGCAGTATTTT.

This clonotype was counted a few times. This sequence joins TRBV3-1 and TRBJ1-1, with D hard to call. CDR3 length: 15 amino acids. CDR1 LGHDT and CDR2 YNNKEL come from the germline V gene (reference sequence). V was cut by 4 bases and J by 4 bases, with 16 bases left in between. DNA of the CDR3: TGTGCCAGCAGCCGCCCCTTAGGTGAAACCACTGAAGCTTTCTTT. It specifies CASSRPLGETTEAFF.

This clonotype showed up many times. This chain connects TRBV12-3 or TRBV12-4 to TRBJ2-7, with no clear D. Trimming cost V 0 bases and J 2 bases, with 5 bases left between them. The length of the CDR3 is 13 residues. The CDR3 reads CASSLANTYEQYF. The CDR3 nucleotides read TGTGCCAGCAGTTTAGCCAACACCTACGAGCAGTACTTC.

The gene calls are TRBV19 and TRBJ1-1; TRBD1 might be the D (5 bases). The CDR3 is made up of 14 amino acids. With 3 bases removed from V and 6 bases from J, the gap between germline ends came to 14 bases. CDR1 and CDR2 (germline): LNHDA, SQIVND (reference sequence). CDR3 amino acids: CASSIGGAASEAFF. CDR3 bases: TGTGCCAGTAGTATCGGAGGGGCGGCGTCTGAAGCTTTCTTT. The whole variable domain, remainder taken from reference TRBV19 and TRBJ1-1, is DGGITQSPKYLFRKEGQNVTLSCEQNLNHDAMYWYRQDPGQGLRLIYYSQIVNDFQKGDIAEGYSVSREKKESFPLTVTSAQKNPTAFYLCASSIGGAASEAFFGQGTRLTVV.

This clonotype has only a few counts. The V gene is TRBV12-3 or TRBV12-4, the J gene TRBJ1-2, with 12 bases identical to TRBD1. The CDR3 runs 16 residues. V was pared by 6 bases and J by 4 bases, with 9 bases of the junction left unmatched. CDR3 sequence: CASSPGQGAFGYGYTF. As DNA, the CDR3 is TGTGCCAGCAGCCCGGGACAGGGGGCGTTTGGCTATGGCTACACCTTC.

This clonotype was picked up many times. The V gene is TRBV5-6, the J gene TRBJ2-7; 10 bases line up with TRBD1. The CDR3 loop spans 15 amino acids. The germline CDR1 and CDR2 sequences are SGHDT and YYEEEE. V was pared by 6 bases and J by 3 bases, with 9 bases of the junction left unmatched. CDR3 in amino acids: CASTPGTGALYEQYV. DNA for the CDR3: TGTGCCAGCACCCCCGGGACAGGGGCCCTCTACGAGCAGTACGTC.

The rearrangement links TRBV21-1 to TRBJ1-2; TRBD1, the table's D call, was not compared with the DNA. TRBV21-1 is shown as a pseudogene. CDR3 length equals 17 residues. The CDR3 reads CASSPSQARGSNYGYTF. The CDR3 DNA reads TGTGCCAGCAGCCCATCACAGGCCAGGGGGTCTAACTATGGCTACACCTTC.

This chain connects TRBV11-2 to TRBJ2-5; no clear D. Looked up from germline, CDR1 is SGHAT and CDR2 is FQNNGV. Trimming shortened V by 0 bases and J by 4 bases, and 9 bases separated the two germline ends. CDR3 length: 14 residues. Here the CDR3 DNA reads TGTGCCAGCAGCTTAGAGGCATTTGGAGAGACCCAGTACTTC. Translation gives CASSLEAFGETQYF.

The genes are TRBV4-1 and TRBJ2-1; weak D call: TRBD1 (6 bases). Germline V gene data show CDR1 as MGHRA and CDR2 as YSYEKL. V lost 3 bases to trimming and J lost 4 bases, with 19 bases between them. CDR3 length equals 17 residues. The CDR3 region has the DNA TGCGCCAGCAGCCAGGTTCGGACAGTAGCTTCATACAATGAGCAGTTCTTC. Residues: CASSQVRTVASYNEQFF.

The gene calls are TRBV7-8 and TRBJ2-1; no reliable D call. This CDR3 is 15 amino acids long. Trimming pared 0 bases from V and 4 bases from J, leaving 10 bases between. Per the germline V gene, CDR1 is SGHVS and CDR2 is FQNEAQ. CDR3 amino acids: CASSLAHGVYNEQFF. The CDR3 region has the DNA TGTGCCAGCAGCTTAGCGCACGGAGTGTACAATGAGCAGTTCTTC.

V gene TRBV20-1 combines with J gene TRBJ1-1; D is unclear. CDR3 length: 14 amino acids. With 6 bases removed from V and 1 base from J, the gap between germline ends came to 15 bases. Germline assignment: CDR1 DFQATT and CDR2 SNEGSKA (reference sequence). The CDR3 reads CSARIGEANTEAFF. The CDR3 DNA reads TGCAGTGCCAGAATCGGGGAGGCGAACACTGAAGCTTTCTTT.

V usage is TRBV11-2 and J usage is TRBJ2-5; 7 bases align to TRBD1. CDR3 size: 12 residues. V dropped 4 bases and J dropped 12; count of bases not matched to a gene: 8. CDR1 is SGHAT, CDR2 FQNNGV, per germline. CDR3: CASSSTGPPEYF. Written as DNA, the CDR3 is TGTGCCAGCAGCTCGACAGGGCCCCCCGAGTACTTC.

This chain joins TRBV12-3 or TRBV12-4 and TRBJ2-1, with TRBD1 matching over 10 bases. V lost 5 bases and J lost 6; bases outside the gene matches: 10. CDR3 length: 16 residues. CDR3 protein: CASSPTDRGIINEQFF. CDR3 nucleotide sequence: TGTGCCAGCAGTCCAACGGACAGGGGGATAATCAATGAGCAGTTCTTC.

V usage is TRBV10-3 and J usage is TRBJ2-5; 9 positions match TRBD2. V dropped 5 bases and J dropped 2; count of bases not matched to a gene: 6. CDR3 length: 15 residues. From germline, CDR1 is ENHRY and CDR2 SYGVKD. CDR3 DNA: TGTGCCATCAGTTCTAGCGGGACAGCACAAGAGACCCAGTACTTC. This sequence encodes CAISSSGTAQETQYF.

This clonotype was seen more than once but under ten times. V is TRBV10-3 and J is TRBJ1-6, with D unclear. CDR1 and CDR2 (germline): ENHRY, SYGVKD. Between the trimmed V and J ends, which lost 9 bases and 10 bases, there was a span of 16 bases. CDR3 length equals 13 residues. CDR3 in amino acids: CAMRGRDGSPLHF. The CDR3 region has the DNA TGTGCCATGAGAGGGAGGGATGGATCACCCCTCCACTTT.

The V gene is TRBV20-1, the J gene TRBJ2-3; 10 bases match TRBD2. The trim removed 3 bases at V and 4 bases at J, leaving 7 bases unmatched. In germline, CDR1 is DFQATT, CDR2 SNEGSKA (reference sequence). The CDR3 totals 15 residues. CDR3 residues: CSASYSGGAPDTQYF. DNA of the CDR3: TGCAGTGCTAGTTACAGCGGGGGGGCCCCAGATACGCAGTATTTT.

With regard to this clonotype: The CDR3 carries no conserved terminal phenylalanine or tryptophan, so it likely arises from a read error. J is TRBJ1-6 and V is TRBV27; D remains ambiguous. CDR1 is MNHEY and CDR2 is SMNVEV in the germline V gene (reference sequence). V lost 7 bases and J 7 bases, leaving 8 bases between the germline ends. The CDR3 consists of 12 residues. The CDR3 here is CASKSGNSPLHL. As DNA, the CDR3 is TGTGCCAGCAAATCGGGGAATTCACCCCTCCACTTA.

This clonotype came up a few times. The V gene is TRBV10-3, the J gene TRBJ2-1; 11 bases match TRBD2. J was trimmed by 0 bases and V by 2 bases; bases with no gene match: 3. Per the germline V gene, CDR1 is ENHRY and CDR2 is SYGVKD. The length of the CDR3 is 17 residues. The CDR3 is CAISEGGLAASYNEQFF. In DNA, the CDR3 is TGTGCCATCAGTGAGGGGGGACTAGCGGCCTCCTACAATGAGCAGTTCTTC.

The rearrangement joins TRBV7-8 to TRBJ2-3; D ambiguous. The germline V and J ends were trimmed by 1 base and 0 bases, with 11 bases remaining between them. The CDR3 is made up of 16 amino acids. Germline loops: CDR1 SGHVS, CDR2 FQNEAQ. The CDR3 region is CASSLVGWLSTDTQYF. Here the CDR3 DNA reads TGTGCCAGCAGCTTAGTAGGGTGGTTAAGCACAGATACGCAGTATTTT. Based on the CDR3 plus reference TRBV7-8 and TRBJ2-3, the full variable domain is GAGVSQSPRYKVAKRGQDVALRCDPISGHVSLFWYQQALGQGPEFLTYFQNEAQLDKSGLPSDRFFAERPEGSVSTLKIQRTQQEDSAVYLCASSLVGWLSTDTQYFGPGTRLTVL.

This clonotype was counted ten times or more. This chain uses TRBV15 with TRBJ2-3; D could derive from TRBD1 or TRBD2 (5 bases each). Trimming pared 0 bases from V and 2 bases from J, leaving 12 bases between. Germline CDR1 and CDR2: LNHNV and YYDKDF (reference sequence). The CDR3 has 16 residues. The CDR3: CATSRDLEGNTDTQYF. CDR3 bases: TGTGCCACCAGCAGAGATCTTGAGGGGAACACAGATACGCAGTATTTT.

J is TRBJ2-1 and V is TRBV6-4; TRBD2 matches 15 bases. CDR3 length equals 19 residues. CDR1 is MRHNA, CDR2 SNTAGT, per germline. V trimming: 0 bases; J trimming: 0 bases; junction bases outside the gene matches: 3. CDR3 protein: CASSDSGLAGGTSYNEQFF. The CDR3 coding sequence is TGTGCCAGCAGTGACTCCGGACTAGCGGGAGGGACCTCCTACAATGAGCAGTTCTTC.

This rearrangement joins TRBV29-1 to TRBJ2-1; D tentatively reads TRBD1 or TRBD2 (5 bases each). Germline values: CDR1 SQVTM, CDR2 ANQGSEA. The ends were cut back, 0 bases at V and 7 bases at J, with 10 bases in the middle. There are 13 residues in the CDR3. CDR3 amino acids: CSVEEAGGNEQFF. Here the CDR3 DNA reads TGCAGCGTTGAAGAGGCTGGGGGAAATGAGCAGTTCTTC.

This clonotype was observed a few times. The gene calls are TRBV24-1 and TRBJ2-2; D is possibly TRBD2 (5 bases). Per germline, CDR1 KGHDR and CDR2 SFDVKD. The CDR3 has 15 amino acids. V was cut by 4 bases and J by 2 bases, with 10 bases left in between. CDR3 sequence (DNA): TGTGCCACCAGTGAGCCCCGGGGTAACACCGGGGAGCTGTTTTTT. Its translation is CATSEPRGNTGELFF.

The genes are TRBV20-1 and TRBJ1-1; D is unclear. The CDR3 has 16 amino acids. Trimming removed 3 bases at V and 0 bases at J, with 17 bases between. CDR1 is DFQATT, CDR2 SNEGSKA, per germline (reference sequence). CDR3 bases: TGCAGTGCTAGTTGGCCTGTAATCAAACTGAACACTGAAGCTTTCTTT. Translation gives CSASWPVIKLNTEAFF.

This clonotype was recorded a few times. This chain uses TRBV7-9 with TRBJ2-1, with a possible D match to TRBD2 (6 bases). Germline CDR1 is SEHNR and CDR2 is FQNEAQ (reference sequence). With 3 bases removed from V and 5 bases from J, the gap between germline ends came to 14 bases. This CDR3 has 15 residues. CDR3 sequence: CASSLIGSGNNEQFF. In DNA, the CDR3 is TGTGCCAGCAGCTTGATCGGGAGTGGCAACAATGAGCAGTTCTTC.